This paragraph reports one T cell receptor beta chain. The CDR3 length is 13 residues. Germline V CDR1 and CDR2: DFQATT, SNEGSKA (reference sequence). The entry originates in a study of blood T cells in healthy people across ages. As for the study in general: In model experiments, template switching was able to capture about one barcoded beta molecule for every two T cells that were present.

A second PCR of about 6 to 11 cycles used a sample-barcoded 5' primer and a J-beta primer mix. One entry per CDR3 protein, called by TCRdb with MiXCR from the 5' RACE reads. Altogether more than 1.4 million distinct CDR3 sequences are present, 42% being singletons, with the ten largest covering 7.9%. The receptor was derived from a woman between 18 and 29 years old in good health. The V gene is TRBV20-1, the J gene TRBJ2-5, with D perhaps TRBD1 or TRBD2 (5 bases each). The closer fit of TRBJ2-7 to the DNA end suggests the J call may be wrong. Sequenced material: blood. CDR3 in amino acids: CSAAERDPYEQYF. CDR3 in DNA: TGCAGTGCTGCCGAAAGGGACCCCTACGAGCAGTACTTC.